This TCR beta chain originates from a study of PD-1 blockade in mismatch repair-deficient tumors. Study information: All were previously treated, progressing patients with approximately 11 mismatch repair-deficient cancer types.

The CDR3 is made up of 16 amino acids. The junction had 8 bases not matched to a gene; V was cut back by 5 bases and J by 10 bases. Looked up from germline, CDR1 is SGHTA and CDR2 is FQGTGA. Mismatch repair deficiency was confirmed in all patients, by PCR or immunohistochemistry. Measured with immunoSEQ multiplex PCR; TCRdb has only the in-frame clones, and not every one. The sample yields fewer than 100,000 clones, roughly 80% seen once. The sequencing here drew on peripheral blood, taken 12 weeks after starting pembrolizumab. The chain couples TRBV7-3 to TRBJ2-1, with 16 positions matching TRBD2. The clonotype was recovered from an adult with mismatch repair-deficient cancer. CDR3 coding DNA: TGTGCCAGCAGCCCAGGGGGGACTAGCGGGAGGGAGGAGCAGTTCTTC. Protein product: CASSPGGTSGREEQFF.